This T cell receptor beta chain derives from a study of OX40 agonist ivuxolimab in advanced cancers. Across the study: Of the participants, about 40% had some prior anti-PD-1, anti-PD-L1 or anti-CTLA-4 therapy, which was allowed.

Findings and caveats of the study: Researchers report that CD8+ T cells had, on average, more expanded clones than CD4+. Antigen specificity remained undetermined for the expanded peripheral T cells.

Clones were read by immunoSEQ multiplex PCR, and TCRdb kept only the in-frame ones, dropping some. The table shows more than 50,000 clones, with 84% occurring only once. Exclusion of a patient followed from autoimmune disease history or systemic immunosuppression. The CDR3 totals 13 residues. In germline, CDR1 is SEHNR, CDR2 FQNEAQ (reference sequence). As regards this clone: The target antigen is unknown.

The source material was CD4+ or CD8+ T cells sorted from blood, sampled in a trial of the OX40 agonist ivuxolimab. This chain links TRBV7-9 with TRBJ2-5; no clear D gene. The J call is in doubt because the DNA end fits TRBJ2-7 better. The receptor was isolated from an adult with an advanced solid tumor such as melanoma, head and neck, liver or kidney cancer. CDR3 coding DNA: TGTGCCAGCAGCCGGTTGGGAAACTACGAGCAGTACTTC. Protein: CASSRLGNYEQYF.